A selection of T cell receptor beta chains follows, all from one sample in a study of blood T cell repertoires in COVID-19. The repertoire was sequenced with immunoSEQ multiplex PCR; TCRdb's copy has only in-frame clones and lacks some. Found here are over 350,000 clones, about 88% of them singletons; the top ten hold more than 0.95%. Sequencing was performed on PBMCs or T cells enriched from blood (not recorded which). The receptors shown here come from a woman between 18 and 30 years old who had recovered from COVID-19. CDR3s leave out the opening cysteine and the closing phenylalanine or tryptophan.

CDR3: ASSPQGKAKNIQY
V: TRBV5-1
J: TRBJ2-4

CDR3: ASSYTGTAAEAF
V: TRBV6-5
J: TRBJ1-1

CDR3: ASSISREGTEAF
V: TRBV19
J: TRBJ1-1

CDR3: AISEIRGFSGNTIY
V: TRBV10-3
J: TRBJ1-3

CDR3: ASSQDTGGDYSNYGYT
V: TRBV4-3
J: TRBJ1-2

CDR3: ASSQEPAGLPGNTIY
V: TRBV4-3
J: TRBJ1-3

CDR3: ASSKGGQVNEKLF
V: TRBV9
J: TRBJ1-4

CDR3: ASTLTSGGYNEQF
V: TRBV11-1
J: TRBJ2-1

CDR3: ASSENVGTAAF
V: TRBV7-2
J: TRBJ1-1

CDR3: ASRFDRPYGYT
V: TRBV2
J: TRBJ1-2